These 10 T cell receptor beta chains share one sample of origin, sequenced in a study of T cell responses to AZD1222 COVID-19 vaccine (dated by TCRdb to about 2021). The time point label, read with the paper, signifies: baseline before first vaccination. Explained via the paper, the treatment or condition label denotes: meningococcal conjugate vaccine given as trial control. The method was the immunoSEQ multiplex PCR assay. This immuneACCESS table, as held by TCRdb, lists in-frame sequences with V and J called but not all clones. Of the missing ones, under half trace to an unresolved V gene in checked studies; the others have no known cause. The sample table records around 180,000 clones; about nine tenths of these occur just once. The top ten clonotypes cover about 3% of the sample. The source material was peripheral blood, sampled on day 0 of MenACWY control vaccination. The receptors stem from an adult in good health.

The J gene is TRBJ1-1, the V gene TRBV5-1; TRBD1 is a possible D gene (5 bases). Germline loops: CDR1 SGHRS, CDR2 YFSETQ. Trimming pared 5 bases from V and 11 bases from J, leaving 13 bases between. This CDR3 comprises 11 residues. The CDR3 nucleotides are TGCGCCAGCAGTCCAGGGACGGGGGCTTTCTTT. This sequence encodes CASSPGTGAFF.

The sample holds one count of this clone. The chain recombines TRBV7-6 with TRBJ1-1, with 9 bases identical to TRBD1. Germline loops: CDR1 SGHVS, CDR2 FNYEAQ. There are 18 residues in the CDR3. The V segment lost 5 bases and the J segment 7 bases; nucleotides outside the gene matches: 20. CDR3 nucleotides: TGTGCCAGCAGCGCCAGGGCGATAACCGGGACAGGGAAAAGTGAAGCTTTCTTT. Encoded protein: CASSARAITGTGKSEAFF.

This chain uses TRBV27 with TRBJ1-2; TRBD1 is a possible D gene (5 bases). The V end lost 2 bases, the J end lost 4 bases, and 8 bases lay between the germline ends. The CDR3 extends over 13 amino acids. Germline CDR1 reads MNHEY; CDR2 reads SMNVEV (reference sequence). The CDR3 DNA reads as TGTGCCAGCAGTTTAGGGGCCGGCTATGGCTACACCTTC. As protein: CASSLGAGYGYTF.

V gene TRBV11-1 combines with J gene TRBJ2-1; TRBD1 agrees at 9 bases. CDR3 length equals 17 residues. J lost 5 bases, V lost 0 bases, and 8 bases had no gene match. Germline-derived CDR1 and CDR2 are SGHAT and FQDESV (reference sequence). CDR3 DNA sequence: TGTGCCAGCAGCTTAGCTGGGACAGGGTTAAGGAACAATGAGCAGTTCTTC. This encodes CASSLAGTGLRNNEQFF.

This chain connects TRBV4-3 to TRBJ1-5; no clear D. Germline CDR1 LGHNA, CDR2 YSLEER. The V and J ends lost 0 bases and 4 bases respectively, with 13 bases between them. The CDR3 is made up of 16 amino acids. CDR3 coding DNA: TGCGCCAGCAGCCAAGATTCCCGGCAGCAGAATCAGCCCCAGCATTTT. Protein product: CASSQDSRQQNQPQHF.

The chain is built from TRBV5-4 and TRBJ2-7; 8 bases are a match to TRBD1. The CDR3 is made up of 15 amino acids. CDR1 and CDR2 from the germline V gene are SGHNT and YYREEE (reference sequence). With 4 bases clipped from V and 4 bases from J, the junction kept 10 bases outside the gene matches. Here the CDR3 DNA reads TGTGCCAGCAGCCTAGACAGGGGAAGGGGTTACGAGCAGTACTTC. It encodes CASSLDRGRGYEQYF.

The genes are TRBV6-5 and TRBJ2-1; D is unclear. CDR3 length equals 15 residues. The V gene lost 8 bases and the J gene lost 3 bases, with 17 bases spanning the gap. CDR1 and CDR2 from the germline V gene are MNHEY and SVGAGI. CDR3 in amino acids: CASLPISVSYNEQFF. Here the CDR3 DNA reads TGTGCCAGCCTACCTATCTCGGTGAGCTACAATGAGCAGTTCTTC.

The gene calls are TRBV6-4 and TRBJ2-7; TRBD2 agrees at 12 bases. The trim removed 4 bases at V and 8 bases at J, leaving 9 bases unmatched. This CDR3 region has 15 residues. Germline V lookup: CDR1 MRHNA, CDR2 SNTAGT. CDR3 sequence: CASSVTSGRYVQQYF. CDR3 sequence (DNA): TGTGCCAGCAGTGTCACTAGCGGGAGGTACGTGCAGCAGTACTTC.

This clone was seen more than once but under ten times. V usage is TRBV7-3 and J usage is TRBJ2-2; the D gene is possibly TRBD1 (6 bases). V lost 5 bases and J lost 5, with 15 bases in between. The CDR3 has 15 amino acids. Germline loops: CDR1 SGHTA, CDR2 FQGTGA. The CDR3 DNA sequence: TGTGCCAGCAGCAGAGACAGGATCAAAACCGGGGAGCTGTTTTTT. The encoded protein is CASSRDRIKTGELFF.

This clone showed up just a few times. This same CDR3 is encoded by further DNA sequences in the sample. This chain joins TRBV12-3 or TRBV12-4 and TRBJ2-3; no firm D call. This CDR3 region has 12 residues. V gave up 2 bases and J gave up 3 bases, with 3 bases separating them. CDR3 protein: CASSLRTDTQYF. For the CDR3, the DNA is TGTGCCAGCAGTTTAAGGACAGATACGCAGTATTTT.